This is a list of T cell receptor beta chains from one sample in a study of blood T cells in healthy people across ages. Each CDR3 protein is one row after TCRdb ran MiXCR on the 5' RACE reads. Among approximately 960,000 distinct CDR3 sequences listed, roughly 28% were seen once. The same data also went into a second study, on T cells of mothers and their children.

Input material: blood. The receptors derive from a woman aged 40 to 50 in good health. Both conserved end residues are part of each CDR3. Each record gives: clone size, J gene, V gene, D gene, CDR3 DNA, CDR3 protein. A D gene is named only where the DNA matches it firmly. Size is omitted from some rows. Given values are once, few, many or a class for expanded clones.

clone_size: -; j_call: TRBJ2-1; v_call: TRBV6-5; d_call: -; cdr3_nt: TGTGCCAGCAGTGTAGGAGGGGCCAAAAACATTCAGTTCTTC; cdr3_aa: CASSVGGAKNIQFF
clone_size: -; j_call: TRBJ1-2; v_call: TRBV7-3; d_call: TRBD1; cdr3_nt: TGTGCCAGCAGCTTAGGACAGGGGGCGTTGTATGGCTACACCTTC; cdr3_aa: CASSLGQGALYGYTF
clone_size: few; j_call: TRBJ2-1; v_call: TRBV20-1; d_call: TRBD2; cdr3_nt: TGCAGTGCTAGAGAAGGCAGCGGGGGGCCCACCTACAATGAGCAGTTCTTC; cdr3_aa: CSAREGSGGPTYNEQFF
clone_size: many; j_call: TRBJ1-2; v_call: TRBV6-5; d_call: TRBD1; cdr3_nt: TGTGCCAGCAGATTTGGGGGACAGGGCATCGATGGCTACACCTTC; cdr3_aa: CASRFGGQGIDGYTF
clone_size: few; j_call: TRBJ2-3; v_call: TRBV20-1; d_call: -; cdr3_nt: TGCAGTGCTAGTCCCTCCAGGGATACGCAGTATTTT; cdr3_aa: CSASPSRDTQYF
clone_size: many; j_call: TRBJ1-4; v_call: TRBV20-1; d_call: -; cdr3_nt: TGCAGTGTATTGAAGCGGGGGAATGAAAAACTGTTTTTT; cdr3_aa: CSVLKRGNEKLFF
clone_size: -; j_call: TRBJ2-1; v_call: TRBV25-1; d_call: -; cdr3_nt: TGTGCCAGCAGTGAATCGGGTCCCTACGAGCAGTTCTTC; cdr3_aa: CASSESGPYEQFF
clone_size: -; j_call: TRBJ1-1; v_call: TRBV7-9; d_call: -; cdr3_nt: TGTGCCAGTAATAAGGACAGCGTGAACACTGAAGCTTTCTTT; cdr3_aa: CASNKDSVNTEAFF
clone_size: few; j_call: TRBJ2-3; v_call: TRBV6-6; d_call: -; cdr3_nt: TGTGCCAGCTGCCGGGACACAGATACGCAGTATTTT; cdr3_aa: CASCRDTDTQYF
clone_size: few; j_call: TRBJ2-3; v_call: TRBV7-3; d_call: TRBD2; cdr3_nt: TGTGCCAGCAGCCTCGGACTAGCGGGGGGGCCTGGCACAGATACGCAGTATTTT; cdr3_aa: CASSLGLAGGPGTDTQYF
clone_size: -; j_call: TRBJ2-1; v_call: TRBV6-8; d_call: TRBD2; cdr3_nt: TGTGCCAGCACCCTACTACGGGGGGGCTTGAGTAATGAGCAGTTCTTC; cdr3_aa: CASTLLRGGLSNEQFF
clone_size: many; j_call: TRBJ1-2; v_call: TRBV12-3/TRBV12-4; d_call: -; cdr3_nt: TGTGCCAGCAGGCCGACCGCGGTCCCTAACTATGGCTACACCTTC; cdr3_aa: CASRPTAVPNYGYTF
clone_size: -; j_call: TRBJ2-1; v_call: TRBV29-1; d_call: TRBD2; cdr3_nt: TGCAGCGTTGAAAACGAGGCGGGAGGATACAATGAGCAGTTCTTC; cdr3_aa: CSVENEAGGYNEQFF
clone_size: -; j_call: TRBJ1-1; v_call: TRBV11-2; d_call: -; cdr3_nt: TGTGCCAGCAGCTTAGGTCTTACGGCCAAATACACTGAAGCTTTCTTT; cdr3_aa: CASSLGLTAKYTEAFF
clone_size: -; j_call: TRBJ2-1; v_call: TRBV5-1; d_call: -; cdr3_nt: TGCGCCAGCAGCTACATCCCCGGACTCAATGAGCAGTTCTTC; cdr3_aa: CASSYIPGLNEQFF
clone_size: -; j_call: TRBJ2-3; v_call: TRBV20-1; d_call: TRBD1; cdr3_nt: TGCAGTGCTAGATCTTGGGGACAGAGCACAGATACGCAGTATTTT; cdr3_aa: CSARSWGQSTDTQYF
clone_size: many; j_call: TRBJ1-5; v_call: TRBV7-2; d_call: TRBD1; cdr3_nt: TGTGCCAGCAGCCGACAGGGGAATCAGCCCCAGCATTTT; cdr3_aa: CASSRQGNQPQHF
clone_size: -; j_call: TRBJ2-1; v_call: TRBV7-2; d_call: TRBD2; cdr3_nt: TGTGTCAACAGCTTAGCTAGCGGGGAGACCCAGTTCTTC; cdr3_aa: CVNSLASGETQFF
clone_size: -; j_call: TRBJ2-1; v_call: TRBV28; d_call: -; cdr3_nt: TGTGCCAGCAGTCCCCGGGCAGCCCCAGGGCATGAGCAGTTCTTC; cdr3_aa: CASSPRAAPGHEQFF
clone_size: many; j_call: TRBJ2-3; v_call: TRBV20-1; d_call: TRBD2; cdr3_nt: TGCAGTGCTCTTCGAGCGGGGGGGCTCGCAGATACGCAGTATTTT; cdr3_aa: CSALRAGGLADTQYF
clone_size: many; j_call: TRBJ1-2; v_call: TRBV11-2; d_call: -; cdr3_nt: TGTGCCAGCAGTCTTGGGGCAGCTGATGGCTACACCTTC; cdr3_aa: CASSLGAADGYTF
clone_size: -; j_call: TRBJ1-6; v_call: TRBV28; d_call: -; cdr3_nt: TGTGCCAGCAGTGCCCGGGAGGGCCGACATTCACCCCTCCACTTT; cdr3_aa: CASSAREGRHSPLHF
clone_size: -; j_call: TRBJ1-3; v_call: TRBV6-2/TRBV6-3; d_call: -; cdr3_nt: TGTGCCAGCAGTTACTCGACTGGAAACACCATATATTTT; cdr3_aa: CASSYSTGNTIYF
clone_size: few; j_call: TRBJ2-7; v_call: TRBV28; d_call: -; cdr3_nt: TGTGCCAGCAGCTCCCCCCGGCCCTCTTTTTCCTACGAGCAGTACTTC; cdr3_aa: CASSSPRPSFSYEQYF
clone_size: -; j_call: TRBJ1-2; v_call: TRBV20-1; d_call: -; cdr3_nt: TGCAGTGCTAGAGTAGCGGACAGAAACTGTGGCTACACCTTC; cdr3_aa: CSARVADRNCGYTF
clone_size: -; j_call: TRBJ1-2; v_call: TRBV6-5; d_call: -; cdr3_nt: TGTGCCAGCAGTTCCCGAGGGGGTGGATCTGACTACACCTTC; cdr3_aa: CASSSRGGGSDYTF